This T cell receptor beta chain was obtained from a study of T cell responses to AZD1222 COVID-19 vaccine. Study-wide points: Clonal diversity was possibly underestimated; the donors were predominantly white British and more often female. Along spike, vaccine-associated CD4 TCRs were found throughout, with dominance at 160-218 and 743-854.

As regards this clone: The antigen remains unidentified.

Clones were sequenced by immunoSEQ multiplex PCR, and TCRdb holds only the in-frame ones, with some missing. Seen here are approximately 110,000 clones, about 91% observed once, and the top ten hold 4% to 6%. After removal of 4 bases from V and 7 bases from J, the junction contained 3 bases not matched to a gene. Germline V gene lookup returns CDR1 SEHNR and CDR2 FQNEAQ (reference sequence). The CDR3 loop spans 13 amino acids. The sequencing used peripheral blood, collected on day 0 of AZD1222 vaccination. The clonotype was recovered from an adult in good health. The chain joins TRBV7-9 to TRBJ2-1; 8 bases fit TRBD1. The DNA of the CDR3 is TGTGCCAGCAGCTCCCAGGGGGCTAATGAGCAGTTCTTC. This translates into CASSSQGANEQFF. Combining the CDR3 with reference TRBV7-9 and TRBJ2-1 gives the whole variable domain DTGVSQNPRHKITKRGQNVTFRCDPISEHNRLYWYRQTLGQGPEFLTYFQNEAQLEKSRLLSDRFSAERPKGSFSTLEIQRTEQGDSAMYLCASSSQGANEQFFGPGTRLTVL.